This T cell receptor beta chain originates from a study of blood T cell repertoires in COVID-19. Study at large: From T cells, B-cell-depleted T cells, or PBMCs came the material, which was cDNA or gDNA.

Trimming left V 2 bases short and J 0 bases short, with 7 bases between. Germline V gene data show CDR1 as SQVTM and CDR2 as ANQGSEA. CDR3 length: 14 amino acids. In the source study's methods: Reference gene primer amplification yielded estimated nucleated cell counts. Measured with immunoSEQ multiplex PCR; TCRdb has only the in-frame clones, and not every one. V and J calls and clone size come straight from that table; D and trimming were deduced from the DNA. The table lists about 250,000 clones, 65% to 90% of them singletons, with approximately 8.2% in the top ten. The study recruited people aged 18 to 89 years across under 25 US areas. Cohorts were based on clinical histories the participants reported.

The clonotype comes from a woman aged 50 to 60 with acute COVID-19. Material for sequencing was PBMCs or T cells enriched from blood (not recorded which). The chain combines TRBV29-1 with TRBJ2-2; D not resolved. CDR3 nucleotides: TGCAGCGTTGAATCACCAGCGAACACCGGGGAGCTGTTTTTT. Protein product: CSVESPANTGELFF.